The 29 T cell receptor beta chains below were found in one sample sequenced in a study of neurological immune-mediated disorders. Using its own MiXCR run on the 5' RACE reads, TCRdb lists one record per CDR3 protein. Here the sample spans roughly 76,000 distinct CDR3 sequences, more than 3% being singletons. The material sequenced was PBMCs. These receptors were obtained from a woman aged 50 to 65 with multiple sclerosis.

The sample holds many counts of this clonotype. The rearrangement links TRBV20-1 to TRBJ2-7; tentative D call: TRBD1 (6 bases). The V gene lost 3 bases and the J gene lost 3 bases, with 15 bases spanning the gap. Germline values: CDR1 DFQATT, CDR2 SNEGSKA (reference sequence). The CDR3 is made up of 14 amino acids. The CDR3 here is CSARGANPNYEQYF. CDR3 nucleotides: TGCAGTGCTAGGGGGGCTAACCCAAACTACGAGCAGTACTTC.

This clonotype showed up many times. V gene TRBV27 combines with J gene TRBJ2-1; a weak D match, TRBD1 (6 bases). This CDR3 contains 13 residues. Germline V gene lookup returns CDR1 MNHEY and CDR2 SMNVEV (reference sequence). The V gene lost 8 bases and the J gene lost 8 bases, with 16 bases spanning the gap. CDR3 nucleotides: TGTGCCAGCCGGCCCCACAACAGGGATGAGCAGTTCTTC. This sequence encodes CASRPHNRDEQFF.

This clonotype was counted ten times or more. The rearrangement links TRBV7-2 to TRBJ1-5, with D possibly being TRBD1 (5 bases). The ends were cut back, 5 bases at V and 4 bases at J, with 9 bases in the middle. CDR1 is SGHTA, CDR2 FQGNSA, per germline. The CDR3 has 13 residues. The CDR3 loop is CASSPGQNQPQHF. CDR3 bases: TGTGCCAGCAGCCCTGGACAAAATCAGCCCCAGCATTTT. The variable domain in full, with the rest retrieved from reference TRBV7-2 and TRBJ1-5, is GAGVSQSPSNKVTEKGKDVELRCDPISGHTALYWYRQSLGQGLEFLIYFQGNSAPDKSGLPSDRFSAERTGGSVSTLTIQRTQQEDSAVYLCASSPGQNQPQHFGDGTRLSIL.

There are many counts of this clonotype. The rearrangement links TRBV7-2 to TRBJ1-5; TRBD1 matches at 8 bases. This CDR3 is built from 15 residues. After removal of 1 base from V and 6 bases from J, the junction contained 5 bases not matched to a gene. Per the germline V gene, CDR1 is SGHTA and CDR2 is FQGNSA. The CDR3: CASSLGRGLGQPQHF. The CDR3 nucleotides are TGTGCCAGCAGCTTAGGCAGGGGGCTAGGTCAGCCCCAGCATTTT.

This clonotype was counted ten times or more. CDR3 sequence reads: CASRPALAEFEQFF. CDR3 coding DNA: TGTGCCAGCAGGCCCGCGCTAGCAGAGTTTGAGCAGTTCTTC. This sequence joins TRBV3-1 and TRBJ2-1; TRBD2 is a possible D gene (5 bases). CDR3 length: 14 amino acids. Germline CDR1 reads LGHDT; CDR2 reads YNNKEL (reference sequence). Trimming left V 6 bases short and J 9 bases short, with 18 bases between.

This clonotype has a count of ten or more. The V gene is TRBV12-3 or TRBV12-4, the J gene TRBJ1-1; 7 nucleotides align to TRBD1. This CDR3 contains 13 residues. The V gene end was trimmed by 5 bases and the J gene end by 11 bases; junction bases not matched to a gene: 11. CDR3 amino acids: CASSTLRGLGAFF. As DNA, the CDR3 is TGTGCCAGCAGTACCCTAAGGGGGCTTGGTGCTTTCTTT.

Ten or more counts support this clonotype. The rearrangement uses TRBV5-1 and TRBJ2-7; 8 positions match TRBD2. This CDR3 region has 13 residues. The V segment lost 4 bases and the J segment 9 bases; nucleotides outside the gene matches: 9. Looked up from germline, CDR1 is SGHRS and CDR2 is YFSETQ. CDR3 nucleotide sequence: TGCGCCAGCAGCCCTACGGGGGGGCAAGTGCAGTACTTC. Translating it yields CASSPTGGQVQYF. Variable domain in full (rest from reference TRBV5-1 and TRBJ2-7): KAGVTQTPRYLIKTRGQQVTLSCSPISGHRSVSWYQQTPGQGLQFLFEYFSETQRNKGNFPGRFSGRQFSNSRSEMNVSTLELGDSALYLCASSPTGGQVQYFGPGTRLTVT.

This clonotype was counted at least ten times. The rearrangement uses TRBV7-2 and TRBJ2-7; 10 bases are a match to TRBD1. The trim removed 6 bases at V and 3 bases at J, leaving 8 bases unmatched. The CDR3 has 15 amino acids. Germline loops: CDR1 SGHTA, CDR2 FQGNSA. For the CDR3, the DNA is TGTGCCAGCAGTTGGGACAGGGGAAAAAACTACGAGCAGTACTTC. Its protein product is CASSWDRGKNYEQYF.

This clonotype was counted many times. The rearrangement links TRBV7-3 to TRBJ2-1; 7 bases match TRBD2. Trimming removed 2 bases from V and 5 bases from J; junction bases left unmatched: 12. Germline lookup yields CDR1 SGHTA and CDR2 FQGTGA. The CDR3 length is 17 residues. CDR3 amino acids: CASSLWGRAGANNEQFF. For the CDR3, the DNA is TGTGCCAGCAGCTTATGGGGGAGGGCGGGAGCCAACAATGAGCAGTTCTTC. The whole variable domain, filled in from reference TRBV7-3 and TRBJ2-1, reads GAGVSQTPSNKVTEKGKYVELRCDPISGHTALYWYRQSLGQGPEFLIYFQGTGAADDSGLPNDRFFAVRPEGSVSTLKIQRTERGDSAVYLCASSLWGRAGANNEQFFGPGTRLTVL.

This clonotype occurred many times. The chain employs TRBV29-1 and TRBJ2-5; D may be TRBD2 (6 bases). Trimming left V 5 bases short and J 2 bases short, with 15 bases between. Germline CDR1 and CDR2: SQVTM and ANQGSEA. CDR3 length: 14 amino acids. CDR3 protein: CSVRTTSFQETQYF. The CDR3 nucleotides read TGCAGCGTTCGGACTACCAGTTTTCAAGAGACCCAGTACTTC.

This clonotype showed up many times. This chain connects TRBV11-2 to TRBJ1-1; TRBD1 agrees at 8 bases. V was pared by 7 bases and J by 4 bases, with 8 bases of the junction left unmatched. Germline V gene sequence: CDR1 SGHAT, CDR2 FQNNGV. The CDR3 consists of 14 residues. The CDR3 is CASITQGGVTEAFF. For the CDR3, the DNA is TGTGCCAGCATCACACAGGGGGGGGTCACTGAAGCTTTCTTT.

This clonotype was counted many times. The chain combines TRBV7-3 with TRBJ2-1; D is possibly TRBD1 (5 bases). V shed 5 bases and J shed 7 bases, with 12 bases lying between them. The germline gives CDR1 SGHTA, CDR2 FQGTGA. There are 13 residues in the CDR3. The CDR3 spells CASSPPRANEQFF. Here the CDR3 DNA reads TGTGCCAGCAGCCCCCCCAGGGCGAATGAGCAGTTCTTC.

This clonotype appeared many times. The chain carries TRBV7-6 and TRBJ2-1; 11 nucleotides align to TRBD1. Per the germline V gene, CDR1 is SGHVS and CDR2 is FNYEAQ. This CDR3 has 15 residues. Germline trimming cut 4 bases from V and 6 bases from J; bases unmatched to any gene: 5. The CDR3 DNA is TGTGCCAGCAGCTCGTGGGGGACAGGGGGCAATGAGCAGTTCTTC. This translates into CASSSWGTGGNEQFF.

This clonotype has ten or more counts. The V gene is TRBV7-2, the J gene TRBJ1-1; 7 positions match TRBD1. CDR3 length: 15 amino acids. Trimming at V came to 5 bases and at J to 6 bases, leaving 12 bases not matched to a gene. The germline V gene has CDR1 SGHTA and CDR2 FQGNSA. In DNA form, the CDR3 reads TGTGCCAGCAGCCGCAGACAGGGTGGTTTAGCTGAAGCTTTCTTT. Protein product: CASSRRQGGLAEAFF.

With regard to this clonotype: The junction does not match germline at one end; this may be a read error. V and J are TRBV3-1 and TRBJ1-6; no firm D call. Germline V gives CDR1 LGHDT, CDR2 YNNKEL (reference sequence). The CDR3 sequence is 15 residues long. The CDR3 region has the DNA TGTGCCAGCCTCGGACTAAGCTCCTATAATTCAACCCTCAACTTT. It codes for CASLGLSSYNSTLNF.

This clonotype was found many times. This chain joins TRBV27 and TRBJ1-5; 10 positions agree with TRBD1. Per the germline V gene, CDR1 is MNHEY and CDR2 is SMNVEV (reference sequence). There are 18 residues in the CDR3. V lost 6 bases, J lost 0 bases, and 11 bases stayed unmatched. In DNA, the CDR3 is TGTGCCAGCAGGCGTATGGGGGACAGGGGCTATAGCAATCAGCCCCAGCATTTT. It translates to CASRRMGDRGYSNQPQHF.

The sample holds many counts of this clonotype. The chain joins TRBV18 to TRBJ1-5, with 7 bases aligning to TRBD1. Per the germline V gene, CDR1 is KGHSH and CDR2 is LQKENI. The CDR3 extends over 13 amino acids. V was pared by 6 bases and J by 4 bases, with 3 bases of the junction left unmatched. CDR3 nucleotide sequence: TGTGCCAGCTCCGGACAGGTGAATCAGCCCCAGCATTTT. It translates to CASSGQVNQPQHF.

In its sample, this clonotype was seen many times. The chain has TRBV12-3 or TRBV12-4 and TRBJ1-1; D is unresolved. The CDR3 is 12 residues long. Deletions cut 1 base from V and 7 bases from J, with 7 bases between. The CDR3 here is CASSLEEGEAFF. The CDR3 nucleotides read TGTGCCAGCAGTTTAGAAGAGGGTGAAGCTTTCTTT.

In this sample, this clonotype turned up many times. The gene calls are TRBV20-1 and TRBJ2-1; no reliable D call. This CDR3 contains 11 residues. V lost 3 bases and J 9 bases, leaving 9 bases between the germline ends. Germline CDR1 is DFQATT and CDR2 is SNEGSKA (reference sequence). CDR3 protein: CSASRQSEQFF. CDR3 DNA sequence: TGCAGTGCTAGTCGGCAGAGTGAGCAGTTCTTC.

This clonotype was observed at least ten times. V usage is TRBV9 and J usage is TRBJ2-2; D is unresolved. CDR1 is SGDLS and CDR2 is YYNGEE in the germline V gene. V was cut by 0 bases and J by 5 bases, with 8 bases left in between. This CDR3 has 14 residues. The CDR3 is CASSVDGITGELFF. CDR3 nucleotides: TGTGCCAGCAGCGTAGATGGGATTACCGGGGAGCTGTTTTTT.

This clonotype was recorded many times. The chain links TRBV13 to TRBJ2-7, with 9 bases that match TRBD2. The CDR3 totals 17 residues. CDR1 PRHDT and CDR2 FYEKMQ come from the germline V gene (reference sequence). The junction had 11 bases not matched to a gene; V was cut back by 0 bases and J by 5 bases. The CDR3: CASSLGGRREGLDEQYF. CDR3 in DNA: TGTGCCAGCAGCTTAGGCGGGAGGCGGGAGGGCCTCGACGAGCAGTACTTC.

This clonotype was counted many times. V and J are TRBV10-3 and TRBJ2-2; 8 positions agree with TRBD2. This CDR3 has 16 amino acids. V was clipped by 7 bases and J by 4 bases; unmatched bases: 11. CDR1 is ENHRY and CDR2 is SYGVKD in the germline V gene. The DNA for the CDR3 is TGTGCCATCACCTCCCCCCGGGGGGGAGGCACCGGGGAGCTGTTTTTT. It encodes CAITSPRGGGTGELFF.

This clonotype was observed at least ten times. The chain uses TRBV15 and TRBJ2-2; tentative D call: TRBD1 (5 bases). The CDR3 runs 13 residues. Germline assignment: CDR1 LNHNV and CDR2 YYDKDF (reference sequence). The V end lost 4 bases, the J end lost 3 bases, and 6 bases lay between the germline ends. CDR3 nucleotides: TGTGCCACCAGCAAAGGGGACACCGGGGAGCTGTTTTTT. Protein: CATSKGDTGELFF.

This clonotype showed up many times. V is TRBV4-1 and J is TRBJ2-2; D is possibly TRBD2 (5 bases). CDR1 MGHRA and CDR2 YSYEKL come from the germline V gene. The CDR3 runs to 14 residues. V was trimmed by 4 bases and J by 7 bases, leaving 13 bases between them. The chain's CDR3 is CASSLNTRLGELFF. The CDR3 coding sequence is TGCGCCAGCAGCCTAAATACTAGGCTCGGGGAGCTGTTTTTT.

V is TRBV6-5 and J is TRBJ2-2; D is possibly TRBD1 (6 bases). Looked up from germline, CDR1 is MNHEY and CDR2 is SVGAGI. Trimming took off 5 bases at V and 3 bases at J, with 13 bases between the two ends. CDR3 length equals 15 residues. CDR3 protein: CASSRVAGDTGELFF. In DNA form, the CDR3 reads TGTGCCAGCAGTAGGGTAGCAGGGGACACCGGGGAGCTGTTTTTT.

This clonotype has at least ten counts. This rearrangement joins TRBV5-5 to TRBJ2-7, with 7 bases lining up with TRBD2. This CDR3 has 13 amino acids. V lost 4 bases and J lost 4; bases outside the gene matches: 5. CDR1 SGHKS and CDR2 YYEKEE come from the germline V gene (reference sequence). The CDR3 spells CASSPRGGYEQYF. Here the CDR3 DNA reads TGTGCCAGCAGCCCACGCGGGGGATACGAGCAGTACTTC.

This clonotype has at least ten counts. The chain is built from TRBV10-2 and TRBJ2-2; 13 nucleotides align to TRBD2. Trimming cost V 2 bases and J 3 bases; bases outside gene matches: 0. The germline V gene encodes CDR1 WSHSY and CDR2 SAAADI. The CDR3 contains 16 residues. DNA for the CDR3: TGCGCCAGCAGTGAGGGACTAGCGGGAGACACCGGGGAGCTGTTTTTT. This codes for CASSEGLAGDTGELFF.

This clonotype was seen at least ten times. The rearrangement uses TRBV4-1 and TRBJ2-1; D gene unclear. V gave up 1 base and J gave up 10 bases, with 14 bases separating them. Germline CDR1 is MGHRA and CDR2 is YSYEKL. This CDR3 spans 14 amino acids. In DNA, the CDR3 is TGCGCCAGCAGCCAAGGCATAGGCCCAAGGGAGCAGTTCTTC. Protein: CASSQGIGPREQFF.

This clonotype has a count of ten or more. This chain joins TRBV20-1 and TRBJ2-1; 7 bases agree with TRBD1. Trimming cost V 1 base and J 5 bases; bases outside gene matches: 14. Germline assignment: CDR1 DFQATT and CDR2 SNEGSKA (reference sequence). This CDR3 spans 17 amino acids. This CDR3 is CSARVWDSHRDHNEQFF. CDR3 nucleotide sequence: TGCAGTGCTAGAGTGTGGGACAGCCACCGTGACCACAATGAGCAGTTCTTC.